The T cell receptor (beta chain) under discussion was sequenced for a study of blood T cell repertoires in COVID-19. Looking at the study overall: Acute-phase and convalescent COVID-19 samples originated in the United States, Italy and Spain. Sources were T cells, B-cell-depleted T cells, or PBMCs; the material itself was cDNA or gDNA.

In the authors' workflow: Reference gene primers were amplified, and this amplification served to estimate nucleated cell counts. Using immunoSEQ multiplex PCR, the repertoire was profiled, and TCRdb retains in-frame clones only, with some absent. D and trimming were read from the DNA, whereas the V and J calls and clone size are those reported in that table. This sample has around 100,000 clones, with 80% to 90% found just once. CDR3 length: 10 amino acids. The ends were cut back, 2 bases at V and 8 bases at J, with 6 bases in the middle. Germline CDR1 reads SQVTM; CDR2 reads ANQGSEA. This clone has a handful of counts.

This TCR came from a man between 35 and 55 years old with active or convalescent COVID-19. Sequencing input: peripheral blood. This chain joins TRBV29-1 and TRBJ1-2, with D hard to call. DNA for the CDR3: TGCAGCGTTGAACTCCAGGGCTACACCTTC. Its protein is CSVELQGYTF.